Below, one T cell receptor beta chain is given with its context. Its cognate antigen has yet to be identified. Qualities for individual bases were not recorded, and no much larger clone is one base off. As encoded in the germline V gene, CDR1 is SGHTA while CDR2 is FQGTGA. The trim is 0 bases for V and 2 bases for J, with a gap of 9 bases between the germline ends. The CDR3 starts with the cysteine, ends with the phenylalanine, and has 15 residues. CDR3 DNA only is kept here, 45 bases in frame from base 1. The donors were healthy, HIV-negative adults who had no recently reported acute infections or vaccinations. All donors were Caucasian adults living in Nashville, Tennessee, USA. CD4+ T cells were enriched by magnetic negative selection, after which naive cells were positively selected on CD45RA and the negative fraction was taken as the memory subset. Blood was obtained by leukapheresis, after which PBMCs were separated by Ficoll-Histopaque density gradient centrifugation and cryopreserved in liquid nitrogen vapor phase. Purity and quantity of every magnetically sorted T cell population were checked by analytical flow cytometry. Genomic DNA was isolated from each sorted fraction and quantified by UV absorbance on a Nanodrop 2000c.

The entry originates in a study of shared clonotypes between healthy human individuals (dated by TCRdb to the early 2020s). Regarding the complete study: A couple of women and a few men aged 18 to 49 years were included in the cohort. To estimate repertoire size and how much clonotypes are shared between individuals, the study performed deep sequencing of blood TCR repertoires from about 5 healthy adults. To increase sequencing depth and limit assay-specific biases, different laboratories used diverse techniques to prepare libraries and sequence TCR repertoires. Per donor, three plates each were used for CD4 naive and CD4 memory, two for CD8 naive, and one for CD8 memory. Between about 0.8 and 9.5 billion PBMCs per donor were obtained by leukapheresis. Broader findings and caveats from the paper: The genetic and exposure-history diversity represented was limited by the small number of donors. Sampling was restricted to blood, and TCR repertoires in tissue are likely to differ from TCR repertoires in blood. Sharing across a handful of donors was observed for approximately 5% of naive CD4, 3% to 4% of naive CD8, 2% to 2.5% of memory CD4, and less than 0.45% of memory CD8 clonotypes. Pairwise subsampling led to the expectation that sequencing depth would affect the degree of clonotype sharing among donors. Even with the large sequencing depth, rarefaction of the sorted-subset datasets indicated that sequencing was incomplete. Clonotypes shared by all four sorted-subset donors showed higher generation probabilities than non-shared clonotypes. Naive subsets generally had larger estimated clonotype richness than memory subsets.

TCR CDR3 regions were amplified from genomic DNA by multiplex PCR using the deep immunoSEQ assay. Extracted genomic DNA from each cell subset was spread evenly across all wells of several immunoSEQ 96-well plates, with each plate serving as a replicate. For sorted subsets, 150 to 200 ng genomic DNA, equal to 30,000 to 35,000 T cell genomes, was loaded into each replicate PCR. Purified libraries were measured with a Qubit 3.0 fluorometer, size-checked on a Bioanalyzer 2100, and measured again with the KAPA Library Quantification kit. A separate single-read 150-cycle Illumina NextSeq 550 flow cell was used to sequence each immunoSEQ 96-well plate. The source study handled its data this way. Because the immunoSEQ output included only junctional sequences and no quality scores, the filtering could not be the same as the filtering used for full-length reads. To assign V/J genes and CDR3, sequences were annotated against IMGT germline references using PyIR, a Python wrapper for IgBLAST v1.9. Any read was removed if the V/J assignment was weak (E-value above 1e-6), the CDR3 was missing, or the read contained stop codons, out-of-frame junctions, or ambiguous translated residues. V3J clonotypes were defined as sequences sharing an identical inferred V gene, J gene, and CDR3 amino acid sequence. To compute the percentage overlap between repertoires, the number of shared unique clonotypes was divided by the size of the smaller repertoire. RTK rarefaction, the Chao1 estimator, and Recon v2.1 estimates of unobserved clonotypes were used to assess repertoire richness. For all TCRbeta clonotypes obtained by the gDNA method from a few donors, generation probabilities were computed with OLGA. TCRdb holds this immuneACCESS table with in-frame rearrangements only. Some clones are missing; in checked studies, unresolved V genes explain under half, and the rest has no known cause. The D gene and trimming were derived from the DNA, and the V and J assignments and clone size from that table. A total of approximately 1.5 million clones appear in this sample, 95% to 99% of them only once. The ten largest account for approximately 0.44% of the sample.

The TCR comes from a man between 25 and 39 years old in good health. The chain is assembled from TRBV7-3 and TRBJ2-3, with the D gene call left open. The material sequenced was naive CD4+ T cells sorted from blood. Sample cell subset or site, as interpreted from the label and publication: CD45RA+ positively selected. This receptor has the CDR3 CASSLTLSFTDTQYF. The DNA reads TGTGCCAGCAGCTTAACGTTGTCATTCACAGATACGCAGTATTTT.